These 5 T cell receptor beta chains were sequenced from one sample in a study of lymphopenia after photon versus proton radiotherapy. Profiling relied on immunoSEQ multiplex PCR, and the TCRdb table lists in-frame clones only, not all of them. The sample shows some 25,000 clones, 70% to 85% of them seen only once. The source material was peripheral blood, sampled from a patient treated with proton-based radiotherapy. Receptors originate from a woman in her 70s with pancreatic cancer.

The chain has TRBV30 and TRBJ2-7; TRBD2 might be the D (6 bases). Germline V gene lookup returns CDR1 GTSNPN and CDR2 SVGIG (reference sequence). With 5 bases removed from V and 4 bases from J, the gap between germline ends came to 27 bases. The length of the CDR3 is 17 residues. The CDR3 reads CAWAPSLGGNFRYEQYF. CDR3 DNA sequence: TGTGCCTGGGCCCCTTCCCTAGGCGGGAATTTTAGGTACGAGCAGTACTTC.

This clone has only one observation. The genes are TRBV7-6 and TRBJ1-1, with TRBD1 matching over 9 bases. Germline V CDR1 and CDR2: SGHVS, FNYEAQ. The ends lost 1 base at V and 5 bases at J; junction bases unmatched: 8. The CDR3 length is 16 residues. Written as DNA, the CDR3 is TGTGCCAGCAGCTTAGGATCCGGGACAGGGCCTACTGAAGCTTTCTTT. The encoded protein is CASSLGSGTGPTEAFF.

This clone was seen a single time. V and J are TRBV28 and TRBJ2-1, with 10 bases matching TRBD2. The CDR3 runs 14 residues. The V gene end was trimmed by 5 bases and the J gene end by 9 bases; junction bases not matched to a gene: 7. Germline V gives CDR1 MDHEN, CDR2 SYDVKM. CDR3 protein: CASSLAGEVAEQFF. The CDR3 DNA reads TGTGCCAGCAGTCTAGCGGGAGAGGTTGCTGAGCAGTTCTTC.

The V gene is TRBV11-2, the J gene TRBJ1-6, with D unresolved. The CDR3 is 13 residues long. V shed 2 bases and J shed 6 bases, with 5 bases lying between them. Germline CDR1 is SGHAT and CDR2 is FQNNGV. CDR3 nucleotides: TGTGCCAGCAGCTTATTAGTTAATTCACCCCTCCACTTT. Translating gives CASSLLVNSPLHF.

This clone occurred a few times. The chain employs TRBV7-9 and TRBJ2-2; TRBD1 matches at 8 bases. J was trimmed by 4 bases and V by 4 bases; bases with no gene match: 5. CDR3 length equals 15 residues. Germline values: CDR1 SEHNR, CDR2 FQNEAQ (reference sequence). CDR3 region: CASSSGQGVTGELFF. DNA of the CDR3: TGTGCCAGCAGCTCCGGACAGGGAGTCACCGGGGAGCTGTTTTTT. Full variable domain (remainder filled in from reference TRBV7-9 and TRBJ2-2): DTGVSQNPRHKITKRGQNVTFRCDPISEHNRLYWYRQTLGQGPEFLTYFQNEAQLEKSRLLSDRFSAERPKGSFSTLEIQRTEQGDSAMYLCASSSGQGVTGELFFGEGSRLTVL.